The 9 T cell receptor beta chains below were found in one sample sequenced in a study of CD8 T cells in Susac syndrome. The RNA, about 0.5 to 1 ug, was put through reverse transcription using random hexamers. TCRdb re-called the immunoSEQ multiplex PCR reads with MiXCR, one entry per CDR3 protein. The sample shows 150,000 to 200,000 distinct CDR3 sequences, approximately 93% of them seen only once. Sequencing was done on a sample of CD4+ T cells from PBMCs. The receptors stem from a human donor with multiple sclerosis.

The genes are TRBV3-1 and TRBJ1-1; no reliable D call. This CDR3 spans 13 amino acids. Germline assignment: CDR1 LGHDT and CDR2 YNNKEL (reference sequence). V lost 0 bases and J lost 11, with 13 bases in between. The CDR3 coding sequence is TGTGCCAGCAGCCAAGATCGCGACGGGAAGGCTTTCTTT. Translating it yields CASSQDRDGKAFF.

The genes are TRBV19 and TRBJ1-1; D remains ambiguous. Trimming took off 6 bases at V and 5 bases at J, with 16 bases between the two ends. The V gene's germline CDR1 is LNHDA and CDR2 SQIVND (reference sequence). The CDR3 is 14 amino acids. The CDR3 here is CASSQMIIGTEAFF. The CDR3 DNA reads TGTGCCAGTAGCCAAATGATCATTGGGACTGAAGCTTTCTTT.

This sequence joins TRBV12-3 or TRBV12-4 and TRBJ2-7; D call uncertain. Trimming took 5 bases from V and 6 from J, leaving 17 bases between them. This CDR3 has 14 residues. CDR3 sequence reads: CASSMGIPRSEQYF. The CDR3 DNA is TGTGCCAGCAGTATGGGAATTCCTCGAAGCGAGCAGTACTTC.

The CDR3 here is CASSFLGTLGSQYF. Written as DNA, the CDR3 is TGTGCCAGCAGCTTCCTTGGGACGCTCGGGTCCCAGTACTTC. V usage is TRBV7-9 and J usage is TRBJ2-5, with D perhaps given as TRBD1 or TRBD2 (5 bases each). CDR3 length equals 14 residues. CDR1 is SEHNR, CDR2 FQNEAQ, per germline (reference sequence). V was clipped by 3 bases and J by 9 bases, with 17 bases between them.

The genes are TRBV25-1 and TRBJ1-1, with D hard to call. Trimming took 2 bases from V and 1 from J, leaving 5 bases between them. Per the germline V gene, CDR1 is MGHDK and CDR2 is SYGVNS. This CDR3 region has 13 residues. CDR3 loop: CASSEQANTEAFF. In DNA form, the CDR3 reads TGTGCCAGCAGTGAACAGGCGAACACTGAAGCTTTCTTT.

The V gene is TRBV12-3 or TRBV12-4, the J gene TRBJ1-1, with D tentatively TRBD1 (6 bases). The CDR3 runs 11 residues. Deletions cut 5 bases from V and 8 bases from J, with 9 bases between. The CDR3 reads CASSNRVEAFF. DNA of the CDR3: TGTGCCAGCAGTAACAGGGTAGAAGCTTTCTTT.

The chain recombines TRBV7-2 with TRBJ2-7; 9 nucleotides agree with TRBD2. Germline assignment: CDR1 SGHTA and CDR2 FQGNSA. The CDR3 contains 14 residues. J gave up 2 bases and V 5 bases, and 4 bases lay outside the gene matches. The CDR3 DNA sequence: TGTGCCAGCAGCGCGGGGGGGTCCCCCTACGAGCAGTACTTC. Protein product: CASSAGGSPYEQYF.

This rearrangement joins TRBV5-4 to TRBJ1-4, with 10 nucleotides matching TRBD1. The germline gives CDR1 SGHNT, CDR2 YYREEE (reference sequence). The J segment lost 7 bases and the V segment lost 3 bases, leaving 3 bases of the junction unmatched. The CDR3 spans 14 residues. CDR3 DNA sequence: TGTGCCAGCAGCTCGGGACAGGGGCTTGAAAAACTGTTTTTT. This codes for CASSSGQGLEKLFF. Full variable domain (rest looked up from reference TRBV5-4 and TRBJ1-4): ETGVTQSPTHLIKTRGQQVTLRCSSQSGHNTVSWYQQALGQGPQFIFQYYREEENGRGNFPPRFSGLQFPNYSSELNVNALELDDSALYLCASSSGQGLEKLFFGSGTQLSVL.

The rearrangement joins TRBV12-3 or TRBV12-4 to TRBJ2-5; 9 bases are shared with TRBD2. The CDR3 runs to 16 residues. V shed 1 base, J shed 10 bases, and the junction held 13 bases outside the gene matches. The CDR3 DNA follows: TGTGCCAGCAGTTTAGGGTATAGCGGGAGAGCGGGGGACCAGTACTTC. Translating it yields CASSLGYSGRAGDQYF.